The clone carrying this T cell receptor beta chain appeared many times. The sample belongs to a study of T cells in Graves' hyperthyroidism and ophthalmopathy. Inclusion characteristics of ophthalmopathy patients comprised a Clinical Activity Score of at least 3, a NOSPECS grade of at least 4, and duration under 3 months. Diagnoses were established using clinical symptoms, serum thyroxine and TRAb, thyroid ultrasound and orbital computed tomography. PBMCs were obtained from roughly 10 ml fresh peripheral blood. Germline lookup yields CDR1 DFQATT and CDR2 SNEGSKA (reference sequence). The V segment lost 0 bases and the J segment 6 bases; nucleotides outside the gene matches: 9. CDR3 length: 16 residues. Amplification targeted TCR beta CDR3 regions from RNA transcripts. The HTBI primer set drove a first-round RT-PCR of the TCR CDR3. TCRdb independently ran MiXCR on the multiplex PCR reads; one entry per CDR3 protein. Among 450,000 to 650,000 distinct CDR3 sequences, 13% to 15% were seen once, and the ten largest hold about 7%.

The TCR was taken from a woman between 18 and 29 years old with Graves' ophthalmopathy. The rearrangement links TRBV20-1 to TRBJ2-7, with TRBD2 identical over 12 bases. Sequencing used blood. The CDR3: CSARDKVGGLAGEQYF. The DNA for the CDR3 is TGCAGTGCTAGAGATAAAGTCGGGGGACTAGCGGGCGAGCAGTACTTC.